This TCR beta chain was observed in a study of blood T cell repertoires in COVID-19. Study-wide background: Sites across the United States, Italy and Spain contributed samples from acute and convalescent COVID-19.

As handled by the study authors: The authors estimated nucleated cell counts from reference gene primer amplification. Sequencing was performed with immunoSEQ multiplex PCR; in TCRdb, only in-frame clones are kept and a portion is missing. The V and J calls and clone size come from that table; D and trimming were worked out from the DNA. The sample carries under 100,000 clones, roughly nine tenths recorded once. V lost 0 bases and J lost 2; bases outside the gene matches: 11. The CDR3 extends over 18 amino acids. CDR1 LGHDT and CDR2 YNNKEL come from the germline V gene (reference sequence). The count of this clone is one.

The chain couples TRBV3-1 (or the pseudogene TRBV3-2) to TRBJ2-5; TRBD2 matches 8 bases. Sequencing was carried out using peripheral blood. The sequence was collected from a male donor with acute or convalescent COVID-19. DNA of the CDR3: TGTGCCAGCAGCCAAGATGGGCTAGCGGGCATATCACAAGAGACCCAGTACTTC. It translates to CASSQDGLAGISQETQYF.